The present TCR beta chain was sequenced within a study of T cells in Graves' hyperthyroidism and ophthalmopathy. Study context: Peripheral blood was secured at the point of initial diagnosis, before any treatment.

Study-level findings and limits: In the blood, most expanded thyroid clonotypes above 0.001 appeared as well.

Those with hyperthyroidism were 18 to 65 years old, newly diagnosed, and ill for under 2 months. Exclusion of patients followed from uncontrolled infection, other autoimmune disease, pregnancy or lactation. The CDR3 has 15 amino acids. Germline V gene lookup returns CDR1 MNHNS and CDR2 SASEGT. V shed 6 bases and J shed 3 bases, with 18 bases lying between them. Authors of the study amplified TCR beta CDR3 regions from RNA transcripts. When the TCR CDR3 underwent first-round RT-PCR, the HTBI primer set was used. TCRdb reanalysed the multiplex PCR reads using MiXCR and keeps one entry per CDR3 protein. Of 340,000 or so distinct CDR3 sequences listed, roughly 18% are singletons. This clonotype was found many times. Antigen specificity is unknown.

The specimen was blood. The receptor comes from a woman aged 45 to 65 with Graves' hyperthyroidism. The chain joins TRBV6-1 to TRBJ2-7; perhaps TRBD1 as D (5 bases). The CDR3 is CASRGDATVGYEQYV. The CDR3, as DNA: TGTGCCAGCAGAGGAGATGCGACAGTAGGCTACGAGCAGTACGTC.